This T cell receptor (beta chain) was recovered during a study of shared clonotypes between healthy human individuals. Study observations and caveats: The expectation was that sequencing depth would affect clonotype sharing among donors.

Genomic DNA per cell subset filled all wells of several immunoSEQ plates. In replicate PCRs of sorted subsets, roughly 190 ng DNA, tens of thousands of T cell genomes, was used. Repertoires were generated with immunoSEQ multiplex PCR, while TCRdb's copy carries only in-frame clones and drops some. Of approximately 2.5 million clones listed, 93% are singletons. A remark on this clone: As yet, its antigen is unknown.

The investigators split CD4+ cells into a CD45RA+ naive subset and a CD45RA-negative memory subset. The sequenced sample consisted of naive CD4+ T cells from PBMCs. Subset denoted: CD45RA+ positively selected. The receptor was isolated from a young man in good health. Some clones in this sample may be carry-over from other donors' samples.

The CDR3 loop reads CASSSAGGFGGELFF. In DNA form, the CDR3 reads TGTGCCAGCAGCTCAGCGGGAGGATTTGGCGGGGAGCTGTTTTTT. J is TRBJ2-2 and V is TRBV7-3; 9 bases are shared with TRBD2. Germline lookup yields CDR1 SGHTA and CDR2 FQGTGA. The trim removed 4 bases at V and 7 bases at J, leaving 7 bases unmatched. CDR3 length: 15 amino acids.